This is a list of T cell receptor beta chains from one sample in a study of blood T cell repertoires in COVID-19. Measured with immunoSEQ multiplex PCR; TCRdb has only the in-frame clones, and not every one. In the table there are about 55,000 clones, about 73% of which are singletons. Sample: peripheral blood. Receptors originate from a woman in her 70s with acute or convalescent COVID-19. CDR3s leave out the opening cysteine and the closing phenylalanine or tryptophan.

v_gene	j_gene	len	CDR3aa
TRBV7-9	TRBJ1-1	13	ASSSGTAFNTEAF
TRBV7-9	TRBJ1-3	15	ASSPQAQSSSGNTIY
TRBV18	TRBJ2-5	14	ASSPRGKAGGETQY
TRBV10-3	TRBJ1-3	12	AITETRSGNTIY
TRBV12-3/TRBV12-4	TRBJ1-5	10	ASSEGEDSQH
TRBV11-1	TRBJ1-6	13	ASSWTGGKNSPLH
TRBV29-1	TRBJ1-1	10	SVRDRVTEAF
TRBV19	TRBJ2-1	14	ASSIGGTSLPGEQF
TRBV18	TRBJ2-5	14	ASSPPQRGYGETQY
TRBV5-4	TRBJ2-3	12	ASSLKGETDTQY
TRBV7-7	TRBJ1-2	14	ASSLGGHLNEGGYT
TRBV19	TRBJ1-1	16	ASSPTSTGTVVDTEAF
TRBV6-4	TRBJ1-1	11	ASSRDENTEAF
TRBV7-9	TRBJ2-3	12	ASSLEGVTDTQY
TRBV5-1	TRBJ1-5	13	ASSFGQGADQPQH
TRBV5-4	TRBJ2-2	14	ASSLAPGQNTGELF
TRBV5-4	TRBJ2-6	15	ASSLATGAPGANVLT
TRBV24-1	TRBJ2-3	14	ATSDPRLAGSDTQY
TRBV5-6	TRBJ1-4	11	ASSLQQNEKLF
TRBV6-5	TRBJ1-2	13	ASSYLGTGGSGYT
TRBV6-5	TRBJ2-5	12	ASSTGGEGETQY
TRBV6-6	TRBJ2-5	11	ASSLVGGETQY
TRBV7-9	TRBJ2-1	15	ASSWLGRTSAYNEQF
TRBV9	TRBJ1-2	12	ASSRGPEDYGYT
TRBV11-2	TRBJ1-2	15	ASREGVGGEGGYGYT
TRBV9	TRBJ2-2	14	ASSDSTGVNTGELF
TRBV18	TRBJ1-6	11	ASSPNEDSPLH
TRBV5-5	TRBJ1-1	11	ASSLPMNTEAF
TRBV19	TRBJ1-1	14	ASLASGTLMNTEAF
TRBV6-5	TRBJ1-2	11	ASSYGRLGGYT
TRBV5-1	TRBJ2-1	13	ASSRRDSPVGEQF
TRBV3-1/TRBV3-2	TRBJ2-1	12	ASSQGTSYNEQF
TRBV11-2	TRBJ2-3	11	ASSLDFSGTQY
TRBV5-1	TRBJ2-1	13	ASSLGGDPYNEQF
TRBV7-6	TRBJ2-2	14	ASSLGPGQQRGELF
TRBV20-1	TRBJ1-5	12	SASGAGERQPQH
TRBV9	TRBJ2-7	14	ASSVAADRAAYEQY
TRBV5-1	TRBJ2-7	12	ASSLAWTGYEQY
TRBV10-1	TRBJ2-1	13	ASSEGLAFGNEQF
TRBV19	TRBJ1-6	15	ASSSAGSALYNSPLH
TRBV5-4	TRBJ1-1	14	ASSLFQEGTGTEAF
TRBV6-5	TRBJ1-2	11	ASSLREDSGYT
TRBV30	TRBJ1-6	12	ASRGGGRNSPLH
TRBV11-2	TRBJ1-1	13	ASSSQGTSNTEAF